The entry below describes one T cell receptor beta chain. Its antigen remains unidentified. This entry is derived from a study of OX40 agonist ivuxolimab in advanced cancers. Findings of the study overall: Circulating CD4+ and CD8+ T cells showed clonal expansion by week 6 at 0.1 to 3.0 mg/kg.

The CDR3 consists of 13 residues. V lost 4 bases and J lost 7; bases outside the gene matches: 5. Germline V gene sequence: CDR1 MNHEY, CDR2 SMNVEV (reference sequence). The investigators sampled blood at baseline, at cycle 4 day 1, and at cycle 7 day 1. Data came from immunoSEQ multiplex PCR; TCRdb stores just in-frame clones and leaves some out. The profile shows about 54,000 clones, approximately 89% of them singletons. The chain has TRBV27 and TRBJ2-7; the match to TRBD1 covers 9 bases. Material: CD4+ or CD8+ T cells sorted from blood, obtained in a trial of the OX40 agonist ivuxolimab. The clonotype was recovered from an adult with an advanced solid tumor such as melanoma, head and neck, liver or kidney cancer. The CDR3 DNA reads as TGTGCCAGCAGTTGGGACAGGGAGAGGGAGCAGTACTTC. Translated: CASSWDREREQYF.